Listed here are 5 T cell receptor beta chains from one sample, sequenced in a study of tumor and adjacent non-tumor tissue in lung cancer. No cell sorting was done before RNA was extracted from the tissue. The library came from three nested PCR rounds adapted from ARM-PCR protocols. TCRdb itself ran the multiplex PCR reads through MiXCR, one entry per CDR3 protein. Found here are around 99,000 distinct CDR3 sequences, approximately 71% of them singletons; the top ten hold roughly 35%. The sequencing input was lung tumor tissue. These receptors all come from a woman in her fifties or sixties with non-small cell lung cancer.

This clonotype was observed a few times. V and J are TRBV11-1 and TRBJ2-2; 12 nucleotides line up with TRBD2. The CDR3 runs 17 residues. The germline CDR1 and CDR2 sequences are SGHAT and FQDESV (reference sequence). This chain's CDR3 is CAGSPRLAGESTGELFF. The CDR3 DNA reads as TGTGCTGGCAGCCCGCGACTAGCGGGGGAATCCACCGGGGAGCTGTTTTTT.

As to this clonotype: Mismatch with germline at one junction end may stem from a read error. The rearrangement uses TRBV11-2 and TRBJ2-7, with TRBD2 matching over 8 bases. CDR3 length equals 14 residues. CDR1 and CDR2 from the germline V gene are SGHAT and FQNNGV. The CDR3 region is CASSPTSGVYDQYF. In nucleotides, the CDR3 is TGTGCCAGCAGCCCCACTAGCGGAGTTTACGATCAGTACTTC.

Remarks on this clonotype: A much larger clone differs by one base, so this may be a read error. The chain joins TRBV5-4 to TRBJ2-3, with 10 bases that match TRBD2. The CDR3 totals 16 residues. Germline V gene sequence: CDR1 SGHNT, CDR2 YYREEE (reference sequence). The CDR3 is CAGSWTSGLRTDTQYF. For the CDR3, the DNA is TGTGCCGGCAGCTGGACTAGCGGTCTTCGCACAGATACGCAGTATTTT.

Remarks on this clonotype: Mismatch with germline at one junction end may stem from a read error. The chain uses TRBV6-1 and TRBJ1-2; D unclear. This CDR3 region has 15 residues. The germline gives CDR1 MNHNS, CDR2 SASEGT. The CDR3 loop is CASSEYRQRNYGYAF. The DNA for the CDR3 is TGTGCCAGCAGTGAATATCGGCAGAGGAACTATGGCTACGCCTTC.

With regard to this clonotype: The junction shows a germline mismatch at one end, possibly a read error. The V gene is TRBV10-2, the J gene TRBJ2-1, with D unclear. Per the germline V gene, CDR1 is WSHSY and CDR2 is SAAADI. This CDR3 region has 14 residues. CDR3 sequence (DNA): TGTGCCAACAGTGGTGGGAACTCCTACAATGAGCACTTCTTC. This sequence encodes CANSGGNSYNEHFF.